This entry features one T cell receptor (beta chain) sequence. The target antigen is unknown. This entry belongs to a study of monozygotic twins with cystic fibrosis. Overall study results and limits: Unrelated CF individuals shared fewer identical clonotypes than monozygotic CF twins. Co-twins had the most similar V usage for 13 of 16 pairs, J for 8.

Some clones are missing from TCRdb's copy, which holds only in-frame ones; the method was immunoSEQ multiplex PCR. The repertoire consists of more than 9,000 clones, with 99% occurring once and the leading ten covering approximately 0.41%. V lost 3 bases to trimming and J lost 0 bases, with 9 bases between them. The CDR3 is 15 residues long. The germline CDR1 and CDR2 sequences are KGHSH and LQKENI. The chain uses TRBV18 and TRBJ2-1; tentatively, D is TRBD1 (6 bases). The sequence derives from a man younger than 35 with cystic fibrosis. Material for sequencing was blood. In nucleotides, the CDR3 is TGTGCCAGCTCACCCCAGGGGAGCTCCTACAATGAGCAGTTCTTC. Translated, it gives CASSPQGSSYNEQFF.